A selection of T cell receptor beta chains follows, all from one sample in a study of T cell responses to AZD1222 COVID-19 vaccine. Measured with immunoSEQ multiplex PCR; TCRdb has only the in-frame clones, and not every one. The repertoire consists of approximately 120,000 clones, with more than 80% occurring once and the leading ten covering less than 5.5%. The source was peripheral blood, collected 28 days after the second AZD1222 dose. These receptors were obtained from an adult who received the AZD1222 COVID-19 vaccine. CDR3s include the opening cysteine and the closing phenylalanine or tryptophan. The D gene is left open where the match is weak. The size field is filled for only some rows; it gives once, few, many or a size class.

>.|TRBJ1-2|TRBV7-9|many
CASSLNPAGALPYGYTF
TGTGCCAGCAGCCTAAACCCCGCAGGGGCTCTCCCCTATGGCTACACCTTC
>.|TRBJ1-5|TRBV19|.
CASSVESYSNQPQHF
TGTGCCAGTAGTGTGGAGTCGTATAGCAATCAGCCCCAGCATTTT
>.|TRBJ1-1|TRBV7-8|.
CASSGSNGDLNTEAFF
TGTGCCAGCAGCGGCTCGAACGGGGATCTGAACACTGAAGCTTTCTTT
>TRBD2|TRBJ2-1|TRBV19|.
CASSIDQASGAYNEQFF
TGTGCCAGTAGTATAGATCAGGCTAGCGGGGCATACAATGAGCAGTTCTTC
>.|TRBJ2-2|TRBV4-2|.
CASSQGVRTENTGELFF
TGTGCCAGCAGCCAAGGGGTTCGGACAGAGAACACCGGGGAGCTGTTTTTT
>TRBD2|TRBJ2-7|TRBV3-1/TRBV3-2|.
CASSPAPGGAEQYF
TGTGCCAGCAGCCCCGCCCCGGGGGGGGCCGAGCAGTACTTC
>.|TRBJ1-5|TRBV28|.
CASSFQRDQPQHF
TGTGCCAGCAGTTTTCAACGGGATCAGCCCCAGCATTTT
>TRBD2|TRBJ2-1|TRBV28|.
CASTRPGLAGNNEQFF
TGTGCCAGCACCCGTCCGGGACTAGCGGGGAACAATGAGCAGTTCTTC
>.|TRBJ2-7|TRBV6-5|.
CASSPQGMVYEQYF
TGTGCCAGCAGTCCACAGGGTATGGTCTACGAGCAGTACTTC
>.|TRBJ1-1|TRBV7-2|.
CASSSDRMNTEAFF
TGTGCCAGCAGTTCCGACAGAATGAACACTGAAGCTTTCTTT
>TRBD1|TRBJ1-2|TRBV6-5|.
CASTGGQGLLGYTF
TGTGCCAGCACCGGGGGACAGGGACTCCTCGGCTACACCTTC
>.|TRBJ1-5|TRBV10-1|.
CASPSLNQPQHF
TGCGCCAGCCCTAGCCTGAATCAGCCCCAGCATTTT
>TRBD1|TRBJ2-7|TRBV6-4|.
CASSPYRGQGANEQYF
TGTGCCAGCAGCCCATACCGGGGACAGGGGGCCAACGAGCAGTACTTC